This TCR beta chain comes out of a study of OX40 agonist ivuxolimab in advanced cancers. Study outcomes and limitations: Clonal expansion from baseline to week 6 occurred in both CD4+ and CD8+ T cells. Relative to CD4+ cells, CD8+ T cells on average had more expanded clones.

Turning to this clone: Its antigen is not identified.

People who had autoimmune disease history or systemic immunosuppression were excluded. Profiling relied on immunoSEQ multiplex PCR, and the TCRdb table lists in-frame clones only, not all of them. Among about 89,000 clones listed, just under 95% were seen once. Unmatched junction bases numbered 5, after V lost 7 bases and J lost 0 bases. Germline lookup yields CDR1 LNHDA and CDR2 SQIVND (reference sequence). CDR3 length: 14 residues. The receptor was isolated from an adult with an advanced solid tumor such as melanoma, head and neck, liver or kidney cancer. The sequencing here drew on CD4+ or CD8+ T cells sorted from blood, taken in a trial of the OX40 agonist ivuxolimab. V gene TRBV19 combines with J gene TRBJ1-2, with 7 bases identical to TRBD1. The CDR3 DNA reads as TGTGCCAGTACGCGGGACAGAGCTAACTATGGCTACACCTTC. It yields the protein CASTRDRANYGYTF.